The 17 T cell receptor beta chains in this list originate from one sample, sequenced in a study of cytomegalovirus exposure and HLA in healthy donors. In the PCR, 60 Vbeta and 13 Jbeta primers were used. Clones were sequenced by immunoSEQ multiplex PCR, and TCRdb holds only the in-frame ones, with some missing. The sample lists roughly 180,000 clones, roughly 80% occurring once. What was sequenced was PBMCs. Source of these receptors: a young man in good health and CMV-seronegative.

The genes are TRBV7-3 and TRBJ2-7, with 10 bases identical to TRBD2. Germline V gene sequence: CDR1 SGHTA, CDR2 FQGTGA. Trimming took 5 bases from V and 1 from J; bases not matched to a gene: 11. The CDR3 length is 17 residues. The CDR3 loop is CASSPPLAGVGSYEQYF. CDR3 nucleotides: TGTGCCAGCAGCCCGCCGCTAGCGGGAGTGGGGTCCTACGAGCAGTACTTC.

The chain links TRBV30 to TRBJ2-1, with TRBD1 matching 11 bases. The CDR3 spans 17 residues. J lost 0 bases, V lost 1 base, and 5 bases had no gene match. Germline assignment: CDR1 GTSNPN and CDR2 SVGIG (reference sequence). The DNA of the CDR3 is TGTGCCTGGAGTGCCGGACAGGGGGCGGGCTCCTACAATGAGCAGTTCTTC. Its translation is CAWSAGQGAGSYNEQFF.

The chain joins TRBV13 to TRBJ2-1, with 7 bases fitting TRBD2. V gave up 5 bases and J gave up 0 bases; unmatched junction bases: 10. Looked up from germline, CDR1 is PRHDT and CDR2 is FYEKMQ (reference sequence). The CDR3 sequence is 17 residues long. The CDR3 DNA follows: TGTGCCAGCAGCAGCAGGGACTACCAAACCTCCTACAATGAGCAGTTCTTC. The encoded protein is CASSSRDYQTSYNEQFF.

This clone came up a few times. The V call is TRBV6-5, the J call TRBJ2-5, with 10 bases that match TRBD1. TRBJ2-7 matches the DNA end more closely, so the J call is doubtful. The CDR3 consists of 14 residues. Germline CDR1 MNHEY, CDR2 SVGAGI. The CDR3 reads CASSVGQGTYEQYF. In DNA form, the CDR3 reads TGTGCCAGCAGTGTGGGACAGGGGACCTACGAGCAGTACTTC.

This chain joins TRBV4-1 and TRBJ2-5; TRBD1 matches at 9 bases. There are 14 residues in the CDR3. Germline trimming cut 4 bases from V and 5 bases from J; bases unmatched to any gene: 5. CDR1 and CDR2 from the germline V gene are MGHRA and YSYEKL. The CDR3 DNA reads as TGCGCCAGCAGCCGGGGACAGGGAGTTGAGACCCAGTACTTC. This codes for CASSRGQGVETQYF.

The chain carries TRBV19 and TRBJ1-1; maybe TRBD1 (6 bases). The CDR3 runs to 14 residues. Between the trimmed V and J ends, which lost 5 bases and 1 base, there was a span of 11 bases. Per the germline V gene, CDR1 is LNHDA and CDR2 is SQIVND (reference sequence). CDR3 region: CASSPQGWNTEAFF. CDR3 nucleotides: TGTGCCAGTAGTCCACAGGGTTGGAACACTGAAGCTTTCTTT.

V usage is TRBV19 and J usage is TRBJ2-1; D gene unclear. The CDR3 has 11 amino acids. V lost 4 bases to trimming and J lost 5 bases, with 3 bases between them. Germline CDR1 is LNHDA and CDR2 is SQIVND (reference sequence). Here the CDR3 DNA reads TGTGCCAGTAGTACAAACAATGAGCAGTTCTTC. This translates into CASSTNNEQFF.

The J gene is TRBJ2-1, the V gene TRBV6-5, with unresolved D. The ends were cut back, 6 bases at V and 0 bases at J, with 9 bases in the middle. Germline V gives CDR1 MNHEY, CDR2 SVGAGI. This CDR3 contains 14 residues. The CDR3 protein is CASSLSRSYNEQFF. Written as DNA, the CDR3 is TGTGCCAGCAGCCTTAGCCGCTCCTACAATGAGCAGTTCTTC.

This clone was seen more than once but under ten times. The V and J genes are TRBV9 and TRBJ2-2; TRBD2 aligns across 10 bases. There are 16 residues in the CDR3. CDR1 is SGDLS and CDR2 is YYNGEE in the germline V gene. V shed 3 bases, J shed 4 bases, and the junction held 6 bases outside the gene matches. The DNA for the CDR3 is TGTGCCAGCAGCGCCTTAGCGGGAGGCTCCACCGGGGAGCTGTTTTTT. Residues: CASSALAGGSTGELFF.

The chain couples TRBV9 to TRBJ2-5; 8 positions match TRBD2. CDR1 is SGDLS and CDR2 is YYNGEE in the germline V gene. The CDR3 has 15 amino acids. V was clipped by 0 bases and J by 5 bases; unmatched bases: 6. The chain's CDR3 is CASSVAGGREETQYF. The CDR3 DNA reads as TGTGCCAGCAGCGTAGCGGGGGGGAGGGAGGAGACCCAGTACTTC.

This clone came up once. V is TRBV29-1 and J is TRBJ1-1; the D is unclear. V lost 6 bases and J lost 3, with 5 bases in between. The CDR3 consists of 10 residues. Germline values: CDR1 SQVTM, CDR2 ANQGSEA. The CDR3 coding sequence is TGCAGCGTCGGAGACACTGAAGCTTTCTTT. Encoded protein: CSVGDTEAFF.

This clone has just a few counts. The J gene is TRBJ1-2, the V gene TRBV27, with D perhaps matching TRBD1 (5 bases). The CDR3 covers 13 residues. CDR1 and CDR2 from the germline V gene are MNHEY and SMNVEV (reference sequence). The germline V and J ends were trimmed by 8 bases and 6 bases, with 16 bases remaining between them. CDR3 nucleotides: TGTGCCAGCGGCCCTGCGGGGGAAAATGGCTACACCTTC. Encoded protein: CASGPAGENGYTF.

The chain carries TRBV7-3 and TRBJ2-1; 11 nucleotides line up with TRBD1. This CDR3 is 15 amino acids long. With 5 bases clipped from V and 7 bases from J, the junction kept 7 bases outside the gene matches. The germline gives CDR1 SGHTA, CDR2 FQGTGA. The CDR3 DNA is TGTGCCAGCAGCATCGCGGGACAGGGGGGGAATGAGCAGTTCTTC. Encoded protein: CASSIAGQGGNEQFF.

The chain links TRBV27 to TRBJ1-2; D not certain. Trimming removed 10 bases at V and 4 bases at J, with 10 bases between. The CDR3 totals 11 residues. Germline V gene data show CDR1 as MNHEY and CDR2 as SMNVEV (reference sequence). In DNA, the CDR3 is TGTGCCACCGGGGAGAGCTATGGCTACACCTTC. Translation gives CATGESYGYTF.

For the CDR3, the DNA is TGTGCCAGTAGTTTTGGCGGGGGGGCAGGTAATGAGCAGTTCTTC. Translation gives CASSFGGGAGNEQFF. The chain carries TRBV19 and TRBJ2-1; TRBD2 agrees at 9 bases. This CDR3 comprises 15 residues. The V segment lost 5 bases and the J segment 7 bases; nucleotides outside the gene matches: 9. Germline CDR1 LNHDA, CDR2 SQIVND (reference sequence).

The V and J genes are TRBV2 and TRBJ1-4; 9 bases agree with TRBD1. The CDR3 has 13 residues. With 7 bases clipped from V and 8 bases from J, the junction kept 5 bases outside the gene matches. The germline CDR1 and CDR2 sequences are SNHLY and FYNNEI. For the CDR3, the DNA is TGTGCCAGCACGGGGACAGGGAAGGAAAAACTGTTTTTT. It yields the protein CASTGTGKEKLFF.

This chain connects TRBV5-1 to TRBJ1-5; D is perhaps TRBD1 (6 bases). V shed 0 bases and J shed 2 bases, with 15 bases lying between them. The CDR3 length is 17 residues. The germline CDR1 and CDR2 sequences are SGHRS and YFSETQ. The CDR3 DNA reads as TGCGCCAGCAGCTTGGTACGGACAGCCTCGGGCAATCAGCCCCAGCATTTT. Its protein product is CASSLVRTASGNQPQHF.